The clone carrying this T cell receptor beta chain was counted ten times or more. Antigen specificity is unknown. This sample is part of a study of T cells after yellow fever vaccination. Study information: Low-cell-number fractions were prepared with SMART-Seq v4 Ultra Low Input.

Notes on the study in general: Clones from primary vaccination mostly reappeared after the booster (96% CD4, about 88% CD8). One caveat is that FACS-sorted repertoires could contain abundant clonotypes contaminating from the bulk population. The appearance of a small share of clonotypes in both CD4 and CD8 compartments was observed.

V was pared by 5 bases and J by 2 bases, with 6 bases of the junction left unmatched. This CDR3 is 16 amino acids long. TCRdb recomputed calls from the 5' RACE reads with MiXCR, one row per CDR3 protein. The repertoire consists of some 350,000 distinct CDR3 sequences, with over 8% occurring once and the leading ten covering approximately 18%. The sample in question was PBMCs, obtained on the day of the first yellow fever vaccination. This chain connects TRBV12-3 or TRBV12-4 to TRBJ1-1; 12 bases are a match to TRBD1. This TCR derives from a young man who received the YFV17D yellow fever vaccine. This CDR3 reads CASSGDRGLLNTEAFF. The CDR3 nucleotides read TGTGCCAGCAGTGGGGACAGGGGGCTACTTAACACTGAAGCTTTCTTT.